The 25 T cell receptor beta chains listed next were all sequenced from one sample in a study of blood T cell repertoires in COVID-19. Assay used: immunoSEQ multiplex PCR; TCRdb lists only in-frame clones, some missing. The repertoire holds 150,000 to 200,000 clones, with roughly 93% as singletons. The specimen sequenced was peripheral blood. These receptors were taken from an older woman with COVID-19, enrolled during active disease.

The chain employs TRBV5-1 and TRBJ2-7; 8 bases are shared with TRBD1. CDR3 length: 15 residues. The germline CDR1 and CDR2 sequences are SGHRS and YFSETQ. Germline trimming cut 4 bases from V and 2 bases from J; bases unmatched to any gene: 8. CDR3 region: CASSAPGTGTYEQYF. CDR3 sequence (DNA): TGCGCCAGCAGCGCCCCCGGGACAGGTACCTACGAGCAGTACTTC.

V usage is TRBV4-3 and J usage is TRBJ2-7; 10 nucleotides agree with TRBD1. Per the germline V gene, CDR1 is LGHNA and CDR2 is YSLEER. This CDR3 contains 15 residues. The V and J ends lost 1 base and 4 bases, in that order; junction bases with no gene match: 4. The DNA for the CDR3 is TGCGCCAGCAGCCAAGCCGACAGGGGGCTGTACGAGCAGTACTTC. This sequence encodes CASSQADRGLYEQYF.

The rearrangement uses TRBV14 and TRBJ1-6; D is unresolved. Trimming took 1 base from V and 9 from J, leaving 7 bases between them. Per germline, CDR1 SGHDN and CDR2 FVKESK. CDR3 size: 13 residues. CDR3 sequence reads: CASSQVAGSPLHF. The DNA for the CDR3 is TGTGCCAGCAGCCAAGTAGCGGGTTCACCCCTCCACTTT.

The DNA of the CDR3 is TGTGCCAGCAGCTTAAATTCCCCGACAGGCGATGAGAACACTGAAGCTTTCTTT. Its protein is CASSLNSPTGDENTEAFF. The V call is TRBV5-6, the J call TRBJ1-1; D may be TRBD1 (6 bases). CDR1 is SGHDT, CDR2 YYEEEE, per germline. Trimming shortened V by 2 bases and J by 1 base, and 21 bases separated the two germline ends. The CDR3 sequence is 18 residues long.

This clone appeared a single time. J is TRBJ2-5 and V is TRBV5-1, with a weak D call TRBD1 (5 bases). CDR1 and CDR2 (germline): SGHRS, YFSETQ. This CDR3 is 13 amino acids long. V was pared by 2 bases and J by 4 bases, with 9 bases between. The CDR3 region is CASSFQGGETQYF. CDR3 in DNA: TGCGCCAGCAGCTTTCAGGGCGGAGAGACCCAGTACTTC.

This clone was seen only once. The gene calls are TRBV24-1 and TRBJ1-5; D uncertain. V was pared by 9 bases and J by 9 bases, with 20 bases between. CDR1 is KGHDR and CDR2 is SFDVKD in the germline V gene. The CDR3 extends over 14 amino acids. The CDR3 DNA follows: TGTGCCACCGGAGGACCATCCCGTTCCGGGCCCCAGCATTTT. Encoded protein: CATGGPSRSGPQHF.

The chain combines TRBV19 with TRBJ2-5; tentatively, D is TRBD2 (6 bases). Germline CDR1 LNHDA, CDR2 SQIVND (reference sequence). V was pared by 7 bases and J by 4 bases, with 22 bases between. The CDR3 is 16 residues long. In DNA, the CDR3 is TGTGCCAGTACCCCCACCCAACGCGGGGCAGGAGAGACCCAGTACTTC. This codes for CASTPTQRGAGETQYF.

The chain carries TRBV6-5 and TRBJ1-2; 7 bases agree with TRBD1. The length of the CDR3 is 12 residues. Germline V gene lookup returns CDR1 MNHEY and CDR2 SVGAGI. Losses at the gene ends were 9 bases for V and 7 bases for J; bases not matched to a gene: 8. CDR3 sequence: CASRQGSFGYTF. DNA of the CDR3: TGTGCCAGTAGACAGGGTTCGTTTGGCTACACCTTC.

The rearrangement joins TRBV3-1 (or the pseudogene TRBV3-2) to TRBJ2-7, with 7 bases that match TRBD1. The V and J ends lost 4 bases and 0 bases, in that order; junction bases with no gene match: 3. The CDR3 is 14 residues long. Germline CDR1 reads LGHDT; CDR2 reads YNNKEL (reference sequence). The CDR3 loop is CASSPRDSSYEQYF. CDR3 DNA sequence: TGTGCCAGCAGCCCACGGGACAGCTCCTACGAGCAGTACTTC.

The chain joins TRBV5-1 to TRBJ1-4; D remains ambiguous. In germline, CDR1 is SGHRS, CDR2 YFSETQ. The CDR3 runs 17 residues. V dropped 3 bases and J dropped 0 bases, with 15 bases sitting between them. CDR3 residues: CASSSKRPGSTNEKLFF. The DNA of the CDR3 is TGCGCCAGCAGCTCCAAACGCCCAGGATCAACTAATGAAAAACTGTTTTTT.

The rearrangement links TRBV5-8 to TRBJ2-1, with 8 bases lining up with TRBD1. CDR1 and CDR2 from the germline V gene are SGHTS and YDEGEE. J was trimmed by 13 bases and V by 2 bases; bases with no gene match: 5. The CDR3 has 12 residues. CDR3 amino acids: CASSFTGTGQFF. The CDR3, as DNA: TGTGCCAGCAGCTTCACCGGGACAGGCCAGTTCTTC.

The rearrangement joins TRBV2 to TRBJ1-1; D possibly corresponds to TRBD1 (5 bases). The V end lost 8 bases, the J end lost 1 base, and 14 bases lay between the germline ends. The germline gives CDR1 SNHLY, CDR2 FYNNEI. The CDR3 has 14 amino acids. CDR3 protein: CASPLAGKNTEAFF. The CDR3 nucleotides read TGTGCCAGCCCTCTGGCAGGGAAGAACACTGAAGCTTTCTTT.

The sample holds a few counts of this clone. The chain uses TRBV18 and TRBJ2-2; 7 bases align to TRBD2. V lost 3 bases to trimming and J lost 2 bases; unmatched junction nucleotides: 6. This CDR3 comprises 16 residues. CDR1 is KGHSH, CDR2 LQKENI, per germline. DNA of the CDR3: TGTGCCAGCTCACCCGGGACTACAAGTAACACCGGGGAGCTGTTTTTT. Its translation: CASSPGTTSNTGELFF.

CDR3 in amino acids: CASSLSPRNIEVYGYTF. The DNA of the CDR3 is TGTGCCAGCAGCTTGTCGCCCAGAAATATAGAGGTCTATGGCTACACCTTC. J is TRBJ1-2 and V is TRBV5-6; D uncertain. This CDR3 is 17 amino acids long. Per germline, CDR1 SGHDT and CDR2 YYEEEE. V lost 1 base, J lost 4 bases, and 20 bases lay in between.

This clone was recorded once. The chain combines TRBV5-8 with TRBJ1-1; 7 positions agree with TRBD1. Germline V CDR1 and CDR2: SGHTS, YDEGEE. V lost 5 bases and J lost 7; bases outside the gene matches: 5. CDR3 size: 12 residues. Here the CDR3 DNA reads TGTGCCAGCAGTTCGCAGGGGGTTGAAGCTTTCTTT. Amino acids: CASSSQGVEAFF.

The genes are TRBV19 and TRBJ1-5; the D gene is possibly TRBD1 (5 bases). Germline V gene lookup returns CDR1 LNHDA and CDR2 SQIVND (reference sequence). This CDR3 spans 16 amino acids. V was trimmed by 5 bases and J by 2 bases, leaving 16 bases between them. CDR3 sequence (DNA): TGTGCCAGTAGTCTTGAAGGGGCGGCAGGCAATCAGCCCCAGCATTTT. Translating it yields CASSLEGAAGNQPQHF.

The J gene is TRBJ2-3, the V gene TRBV15; D is undetermined. Germline loops: CDR1 LNHNV, CDR2 YYDKDF (reference sequence). This CDR3 region has 18 residues. Deletions cut 0 bases from V and 4 bases from J, with 20 bases between. CDR3 DNA: TGTGCCACCAGCAGAGATCTCGGCCGCACCGGAGCGTCAGATACGCAGTATTTT. Its protein product is CATSRDLGRTGASDTQYF.

The rearrangement joins TRBV29-1 to TRBJ1-2; TRBD1 is a possible D gene (5 bases). Per the germline V gene, CDR1 is SQVTM and CDR2 is ANQGSEA. The ends were cut back, 5 bases at V and 7 bases at J, with 14 bases in the middle. The CDR3 runs to 12 residues. The CDR3 protein is CSVNPGRSGYTF. Here the CDR3 DNA reads TGCAGCGTTAACCCAGGGAGGTCTGGCTACACCTTC.

V usage is TRBV11-2 and J usage is TRBJ2-4, with TRBD1 identical over 7 bases. Germline values: CDR1 SGHAT, CDR2 FQNNGV. Unmatched junction bases numbered 10, after V lost 5 bases and J lost 0 bases. The CDR3 runs to 17 residues. CDR3 nucleotides: TGTGCCAGCAGCCCGCGGACAGGTTACATAGCCAAAAACATTCAGTACTTC. Translation: CASSPRTGYIAKNIQYF.

CDR3 DNA sequence: TGTGCCAGCTCAAAGGCCGGGGGGAGCCATAATGAAAAACTGTTTTTT. Translation: CASSKAGGSHNEKLFF. This rearrangement joins TRBV18 to TRBJ1-4; tentatively, D is TRBD1 (5 bases). V was trimmed by 5 bases and J by 4 bases, leaving 17 bases between them. The CDR3 sequence is 16 residues long. Per the germline V gene, CDR1 is KGHSH and CDR2 is LQKENI.

This chain joins TRBV2 and TRBJ2-5; TRBD2 matches at 12 bases. Germline CDR1 and CDR2: SNHLY and FYNNEI. V gave up 6 bases and J gave up 6 bases; unmatched junction bases: 14. The CDR3 sequence is 17 residues long. In DNA form, the CDR3 reads TGTGCCAGCAGCCGCCAACTAGCGGGGGGCATGTGGCAGACCCAGTACTTC. The encoded protein is CASSRQLAGGMWQTQYF. Full variable domain (remainder filled in from reference TRBV2 and TRBJ2-5): EPEVTQTPSHQVTQMGQEVILRCVPISNHLYFYWYRQILGQKVEFLVSFYNNEISEKSEIFDDQFSVERPDGSNFTLKIRSTKLEDSAMYFCASSRQLAGGMWQTQYFGPGTRLLVL.

This clone showed up just once. In DNA form, the CDR3 reads TGTGCCAGCAGTGGCCGAGAATCGCGGGGGGGATCTTACAATGAGCAGTTCTTC. Translation: CASSGRESRGGSYNEQFF. V and J are TRBV6-1 and TRBJ2-1, with 9 bases that match TRBD2. V lost 4 bases to trimming and J lost 4 bases; unmatched junction nucleotides: 14. The CDR3 covers 18 residues. CDR1 MNHNS and CDR2 SASEGT come from the germline V gene.

The chain combines TRBV27 with TRBJ1-3, with D unresolved. With 3 bases removed from V and 0 bases from J, the gap between germline ends came to 6 bases. Per the germline V gene, CDR1 is MNHEY and CDR2 is SMNVEV (reference sequence). The CDR3 is 14 amino acids. The CDR3 loop reads CASSLRFSGNTIYF. CDR3 sequence (DNA): TGTGCCAGCAGTTTGCGGTTCTCTGGAAACACCATATATTTT.

V is TRBV19 and J is TRBJ2-7; a weak D match, TRBD1 (6 bases). From germline, CDR1 is LNHDA and CDR2 SQIVND (reference sequence). The ends were cut back, 4 bases at V and 2 bases at J, with 15 bases in the middle. The CDR3 extends over 15 amino acids. The CDR3: CASSNQGNSAYEQYF. The CDR3, as DNA: TGTGCCAGTAGTAACCAGGGGAACTCAGCCTACGAGCAGTACTTC.

The J gene is TRBJ2-5, the V gene TRBV6-2 or TRBV6-3; 11 nucleotides line up with TRBD2. Germline values: CDR1 MNHEY, CDR2 SVGEGT. The ends lost 2 bases at V and 1 base at J; junction bases unmatched: 6. This CDR3 has 17 residues. This chain's CDR3 is CASSYAITSGGQETQYF. DNA for the CDR3: TGTGCCAGCAGTTACGCTATTACTAGCGGGGGCCAAGAGACCCAGTACTTC.